This T cell receptor beta chain was obtained from a study of blood T cell repertoires in COVID-19 (dated by TCRdb to about 2020). Broadly, across the study: Samples from collaborators originated in the United States, Italy and Spain and spanned both the acute and convalescent phases of COVID-19. The samples were drawn from two sources: the first 160 participants of the ongoing ImmuneRACE study, and 950 to 1,500 subjects contributed by 6 global collaborators. The dataset comprised deeply sampled blood TCRbeta repertoires from subjects exposed to, actively infected with, or recovered from COVID-19. The prospective study material was composed of cDNA or gDNA derived from T cells, B-cell-depleted T cells, or PBMCs. Where HLA class I and class II types were available, the types were taken from metadata supplied by the sample provider, not from assay-based typing. The sample metadata nearly always contained a de-identified subject ID, COVID-19 status, age in years and sex. The repertoires were released in a freely available public database intended as a resource for research on the immune response to SARS-CoV-2.

What the study reported, not specific to this receptor: The quantity of clinical and demographic metadata differed by source and by participant and was supplied without curation.

This clone was seen a few times. No antigen is known for it. No much larger clone is present one base from it, and per-base qualities are unavailable. From the cysteine through the phenylalanine, the CDR3 covers 15 amino acids. Only the CDR3 part of the read is kept: 45 bases, read in frame from the first base. For CDR1 and CDR2, the germline V gene (reference sequence) lists LNHDA and SQIVND. V loses 2 bases of germline sequence and J loses 3 bases, and the interval between the two ends is 13 bases. TCRbeta CDR3 regions were amplified from genomic DNA by means of the immunoSEQ Assay, a bias-controlled multiplex PCR. The authors' analysis ran thus. Within the assay, amplification of reference gene primers was used to estimate how many nucleated cells each sample contained. To quantify the absolute abundance of each unique TCRbeta CDR3 rearrangement, sequence reads were collapsed and filtered. Productive Simpson clonality was computed per sample as the square root of Simpson's diversity index over productive rearrangements. In its TCRdb copy, this immuneACCESS table keeps in-frame sequences only and misses some clones. Where compared with another copy, unresolved V genes explain less than half of these, and the others have no known cause. V, J and clone size are those of that table, while D and trimming were read from the DNA. The sample table records 200,000 to 250,000 clones; approximately 80% of these occur just once. Over 7% of the sample is taken by the ten largest.

Participants in the prospective study were aged roughly 18 to 90 years, lived in about two dozen United States geographic areas, and enrolled through a virtual design. In the prospective study, cohorts were assigned on the basis of participant-reported clinical history obtained from a screening survey and a study questionnaire. Mobile phlebotomists in the prospective study collected whole blood, serum and a nasopharyngeal or oropharyngeal swab from every participant. Additional blood draws and questionnaires over an approximately 2-month period could optionally be provided by prospective study participants. Blood samples from the prospective study were shipped frozen or at room temperature prior to DNA extraction.

The rearrangement combines TRBV19 with TRBJ1-2, with a tentative D gene TRBD1 over 6 matching bases. This receptor was taken from a woman aged 40 to 50 with acute COVID-19. The specimen was PBMCs or T cells enriched from blood (not recorded which). The DNA reads as follows: TGTGCCAGTAGTATACGGGGGGCGACCGACTATGGCTACACCTTC. Translation gives CASSIRGATDYGYTF.